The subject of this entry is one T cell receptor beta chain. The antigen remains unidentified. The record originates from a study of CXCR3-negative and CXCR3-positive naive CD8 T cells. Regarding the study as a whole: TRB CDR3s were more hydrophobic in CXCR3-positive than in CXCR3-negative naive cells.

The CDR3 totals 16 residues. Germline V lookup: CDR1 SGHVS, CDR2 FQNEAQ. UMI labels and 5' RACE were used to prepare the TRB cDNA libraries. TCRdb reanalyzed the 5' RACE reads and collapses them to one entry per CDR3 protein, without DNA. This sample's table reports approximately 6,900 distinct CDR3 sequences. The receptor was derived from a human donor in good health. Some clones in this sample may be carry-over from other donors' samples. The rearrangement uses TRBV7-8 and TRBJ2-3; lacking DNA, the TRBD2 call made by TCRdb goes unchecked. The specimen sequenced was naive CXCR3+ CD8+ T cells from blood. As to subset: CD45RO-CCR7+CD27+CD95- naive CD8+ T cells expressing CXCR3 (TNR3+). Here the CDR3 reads CASSPAETSSTDTQYF. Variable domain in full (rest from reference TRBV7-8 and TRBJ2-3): GAGVSQSPRYKVAKRGQDVALRCDPISGHVSLFWYQQALGQGPEFLTYFQNEAQLDKSGLPSDRFFAERPEGSVSTLKIQRTQQEDSAVYLCASSPAETSSTDTQYFGPGTRLTVL.